Following are 31 T cell receptor beta chains from one sample sequenced in a study of blood T cell repertoires in COVID-19. TCRdb's table, derived via immunoSEQ multiplex PCR, lists solely in-frame clones and lacks some. The sample lists a few hundred thousand clones; 88% were seen once. The sample comprised PBMCs or T cells enriched from blood (not recorded which). These receptor sequences come from a man aged 30 to 45 who had recovered from COVID-19.

The table lists this clone with a count of one. CDR3 residues: CATSDLIILGLAGPRETQYF. The CDR3 DNA is TGTGCCACCAGTGATTTAATAATACTAGGACTAGCCGGACCTCGAGAGACCCAGTACTTC. The V gene is TRBV24-1, the J gene TRBJ2-5; TRBD2 agrees at 8 bases. Per the germline V gene, CDR1 is KGHDR and CDR2 is SFDVKD. The CDR3 spans 20 residues. The J segment lost 4 bases and the V segment lost 1 base, leaving 19 bases of the junction unmatched.

This sequence joins TRBV12-3 or TRBV12-4 and TRBJ2-7; no definite D call. The CDR3 is 11 residues long. Trimming pared 3 bases from V and 3 bases from J, leaving 3 bases between. The CDR3 loop reads CASSFYYEQYF. In DNA, the CDR3 is TGTGCCAGCAGTTTCTACTACGAGCAGTACTTC.

This clone has only one observation. The V and J genes are TRBV4-1 and TRBJ2-6, with D uncertain. Germline loops: CDR1 MGHRA, CDR2 YSYEKL. The CDR3 runs to 18 residues. V lost 3 bases, J lost 0 bases, and 15 bases lay in between. DNA for the CDR3: TGCGCCAGCAGCCATACTGACAACCAGAACTCTGGGGCCAACGTCCTGACTTTC. This gives the protein CASSHTDNQNSGANVLTF.

This chain uses TRBV30 with TRBJ2-2, with 9 bases aligning to TRBD1. The germline CDR1 and CDR2 sequences are GTSNPN and SVGIG (reference sequence). The CDR3 spans 15 residues. With V trimmed by 6 bases and J by 4 bases, 9 bases remained unmatched. The CDR3 DNA is TGTGCCTGCGCCCCCGGGACAGGGTTCACCGGGGAGCTGTTTTTT. It specifies CACAPGTGFTGELFF.

The chain is built from TRBV27 and TRBJ2-2; 8 bases agree with TRBD1. The junction had 3 bases not matched to a gene; V was cut back by 2 bases and J by 4 bases. From germline, CDR1 is MNHEY and CDR2 SMNVEV (reference sequence). This CDR3 contains 15 residues. CDR3 sequence reads: CASSLGQGSTGELFF. CDR3 bases: TGTGCCAGCAGTTTAGGACAGGGAAGCACCGGGGAGCTGTTTTTT.

V gene TRBV5-1 combines with J gene TRBJ1-3; D not certain. This CDR3 comprises 14 residues. Germline-derived CDR1 and CDR2 are SGHRS and YFSETQ. V was pared by 4 bases and J by 3 bases, with 11 bases between. CDR3 DNA sequence: TGCGCCAGCAGCCAGGACGGGGTTGGAAACACCATATATTTT. Protein product: CASSQDGVGNTIYF.

The V call is TRBV6-1, the J call TRBJ2-1, with a tentative D call TRBD1 (6 bases). Germline V gives CDR1 MNHNS, CDR2 SASEGT. This CDR3 is 14 amino acids long. Trimming removed 2 bases at V and 6 bases at J, with 11 bases between. CDR3 loop: CASSENGQLNEQFF. DNA for the CDR3: TGTGCCAGCAGTGAAAACGGACAGCTCAATGAGCAGTTCTTC.

CDR3 residues: CSLTNSHGYTF. The CDR3 DNA reads TGCAGTTTGACAAACAGCCATGGCTACACCTTC. The chain couples TRBV20-1 to TRBJ1-2; D ambiguous. V lost 8 bases, J lost 6 bases, and 13 bases lay in between. CDR3 size: 11 residues. Germline V gene sequence: CDR1 DFQATT, CDR2 SNEGSKA (reference sequence).

This chain joins TRBV2 and TRBJ2-1; 11 bases are a match to TRBD2. Germline CDR1 reads SNHLY; CDR2 reads FYNNEI. V was pared by 7 bases and J by 9 bases, with 8 bases of the junction left unmatched. CDR3 length: 14 residues. CDR3 DNA sequence: TGTGCCAGCACCAGACTAGCGGGGTCACTTGAGCAGTTCTTC. Protein product: CASTRLAGSLEQFF.

The CDR3 protein is CASSLVGTGDEQYF. In DNA, the CDR3 is TGCGCCAGCAGCTTAGTTGGGACAGGGGACGAGCAGTACTTC. This rearrangement joins TRBV5-1 to TRBJ2-7; 10 bases line up with TRBD1. V lost 2 bases, J lost 5 bases, and 4 bases stayed unmatched. Germline V CDR1 and CDR2: SGHRS, YFSETQ. This CDR3 contains 14 residues.

This chain's CDR3 is CASSVAVGGETQYF. CDR3 coding DNA: TGTGCCAGCAGCGTAGCTGTGGGAGGAGAGACCCAGTACTTC. The chain carries TRBV9 and TRBJ2-5, with a weak D call TRBD2 (6 bases). The CDR3 extends over 14 amino acids. The ends were cut back, 0 bases at V and 4 bases at J, with 10 bases in the middle. CDR1 and CDR2 from the germline V gene are SGDLS and YYNGEE.

The V and J genes are TRBV11-3 and TRBJ2-2; D might be TRBD1 (5 bases). Germline loops: CDR1 SGHNT, CDR2 YENEEA. V was clipped by 0 bases and J by 2 bases, with 7 bases between them. The CDR3 is 15 amino acids. CDR3 residues: CASSLDRANTGELFF. CDR3 nucleotides: TGTGCCAGCAGCTTAGACAGGGCCAACACCGGGGAGCTGTTTTTT.

The chain couples TRBV27 to TRBJ1-1, with a weak D call TRBD1 (6 bases). With 2 bases removed from V and 4 bases from J, the gap between germline ends came to 14 bases. The V gene's germline CDR1 is MNHEY and CDR2 SMNVEV (reference sequence). The CDR3 runs 15 residues. CDR3 nucleotides: TGTGCCAGCAGTTTAATTCCAGGGGCCGGCACTGAAGCTTTCTTT. Its protein product is CASSLIPGAGTEAFF.

The chain recombines TRBV7-2 with TRBJ1-2, with D unclear. The length of the CDR3 is 14 residues. The ends were cut back, 0 bases at V and 3 bases at J, with 8 bases in the middle. Germline V gene data show CDR1 as SGHTA and CDR2 as FQGNSA. CDR3 in DNA: TGTGCCAGCAGCTTAGCCGTACGGGACTATGGCTACACCTTC. Translating gives CASSLAVRDYGYTF.

The rearrangement links TRBV5-1 to TRBJ2-2; 8 nucleotides align to TRBD1. The CDR3 extends over 15 amino acids. Germline V gene lookup returns CDR1 SGHRS and CDR2 YFSETQ. V gave up 2 bases and J gave up 7 bases; unmatched junction bases: 7. CDR3 in DNA: TGCGCCAGCAGCTTCCGGGACAGGAAGCTCGGGGAGCTGTTTTTT. The encoded protein is CASSFRDRKLGELFF.

J is TRBJ1-2 and V is TRBV19; D is unresolved. The germline V gene encodes CDR1 LNHDA and CDR2 SQIVND (reference sequence). V lost 5 bases and J lost 5, with 9 bases in between. The CDR3 has 12 amino acids. CDR3 amino acids: CASSGQWYGYTF. The CDR3 region has the DNA TGTGCCAGTAGTGGCCAATGGTATGGCTACACCTTC.

The chain couples TRBV2 to TRBJ2-5; D is perhaps TRBD2 (6 bases). Looked up from germline, CDR1 is SNHLY and CDR2 is FYNNEI. The CDR3 has 13 residues. V lost 7 bases and J 4 bases, leaving 13 bases between the germline ends. The DNA of the CDR3 is TGTGCCAGCACCGGAGCGGAGGGAGAGACCCAGTACTTC. This gives the protein CASTGAEGETQYF.

This clone was picked up one time. The chain combines TRBV15 with TRBJ2-3; D unclear. Germline loops: CDR1 LNHNV, CDR2 YYDKDF (reference sequence). Trimming took 1 base from V and 2 from J, leaving 13 bases between them. The CDR3 consists of 16 residues. The CDR3 spells CATSRVRGSYTDTQYF. Written as DNA, the CDR3 is TGTGCCACCAGCAGAGTTCGCGGCTCCTACACAGATACGCAGTATTTT.

This clone was found a few times. This sequence joins TRBV12-3 or TRBV12-4 and TRBJ1-2; D gene ambiguous. Trimming left V 3 bases short and J 7 bases short, with 6 bases between. CDR3 length: 11 residues. This chain's CDR3 is CASSLGGGYTF. Here the CDR3 DNA reads TGTGCCAGCAGTTTGGGAGGTGGCTACACCTTC.

V and J are TRBV28 and TRBJ1-1; 8 bases map to TRBD1. Germline V gene sequence: CDR1 MDHEN, CDR2 SYDVKM. The CDR3 covers 16 residues. The V and J ends lost 8 bases and 1 base, in that order; junction bases with no gene match: 12. The CDR3 sequence: CASASQAGQANTEAFF. Written as DNA, the CDR3 is TGTGCCAGCGCCTCCCAAGCGGGACAGGCGAACACTGAAGCTTTCTTT. Filled out from reference TRBV28 and TRBJ1-1, the complete variable domain reads DVKVTQSSRYLVKRTGEKVFLECVQDMDHENMFWYRQDPGLGLRLIYFSYDVKMKEKGDIPEGYSVSREKKERFSLILESASTNQTSMYLCASASQAGQANTEAFFGQGTRLTVV.

The rearrangement uses TRBV10-2 and TRBJ1-2; 9 bases align to TRBD1. V gave up 3 bases and J gave up 12 bases; unmatched junction bases: 11. The CDR3 extends over 14 amino acids. The germline gives CDR1 WSHSY, CDR2 SAAADI. Here the CDR3 reads CASSDPGQGGLNTF. The CDR3 coding sequence is TGCGCCAGCAGTGACCCGGGACAGGGCGGATTAAACACCTTC.

This sequence joins TRBV14 and TRBJ2-1; 7 bases map to TRBD2. Germline V lookup: CDR1 SGHDN, CDR2 FVKESK. The CDR3 runs to 16 residues. Unmatched junction bases numbered 6, after V lost 2 bases and J lost 2 bases. The CDR3 DNA is TGTGCCAGCAGCCAAAGAGCGGGACCCGCCTACAATGAGCAGTTCTTC. As protein: CASSQRAGPAYNEQFF.

The rearrangement joins TRBV7-2 to TRBJ1-5; D might be TRBD1 (6 bases). CDR3 length: 15 residues. From germline, CDR1 is SGHTA and CDR2 FQGNSA. V lost 1 base to trimming and J lost 4 bases, with 11 bases between them. The CDR3 DNA reads as TGTGCCAGCAGCTTAGTCAGGGGTTGGAATCAGCCCCAGCATTTT. This sequence encodes CASSLVRGWNQPQHF.

This chain connects TRBV19 to TRBJ2-7; tentatively, D is TRBD2 (5 bases). There are 14 residues in the CDR3. The germline V and J ends were trimmed by 3 bases and 1 base, with 10 bases remaining between them. Looked up from germline, CDR1 is LNHDA and CDR2 is SQIVND (reference sequence). Here the CDR3 reads CASSMIGGSYEQYF. For the CDR3, the DNA is TGTGCCAGTAGTATGATCGGAGGATCCTACGAGCAGTACTTC. Full variable domain (outside the CDR3, taken from reference TRBV19 and TRBJ2-7): DGGITQSPKYLFRKEGQNVTLSCEQNLNHDAMYWYRQDPGQGLRLIYYSQIVNDFQKGDIAEGYSVSREKKESFPLTVTSAQKNPTAFYLCASSMIGGSYEQYFGPGTRLTVT.

This clone came up once. The chain has TRBV30 and TRBJ2-2; D is perhaps TRBD2 (6 bases). The CDR3 has 16 amino acids. V was shortened by 2 bases and J by 6 bases, with 19 bases between the two germline ends. Germline CDR1 reads GTSNPN; CDR2 reads SVGIG (reference sequence). The CDR3 loop is CAWSRPSAINAGELFF. CDR3 nucleotide sequence: TGTGCCTGGAGTCGTCCTAGCGCAATCAACGCCGGGGAGCTGTTTTTT.

This rearrangement joins TRBV25-1 to TRBJ2-2; tentative D call: TRBD1 (6 bases). Looked up from germline, CDR1 is MGHDK and CDR2 is SYGVNS. V shed 3 bases and J shed 7 bases, with 12 bases lying between them. The CDR3 has 14 amino acids. As DNA, the CDR3 is TGTGCCAGCAGTGAGGCAGGGGCTGGCGGGGAGCTGTTTTTT. Protein: CASSEAGAGGELFF. Full variable domain (outside the CDR3, taken from reference TRBV25-1 and TRBJ2-2): EADIYQTPRYLVIGTGKKITLECSQTMGHDKMYWYQQDPGMELHLIHYSYGVNSTEKGDLSSESTVSRIRTEHFPLTLESARPSHTSQYLCASSEAGAGGELFFGEGSRLTVL.

V usage is TRBV10-3 and J usage is TRBJ2-1; 7 positions match TRBD1. Trimming cost V 5 bases and J 6 bases; bases outside gene matches: 10. Germline assignment: CDR1 ENHRY and CDR2 SYGVKD. The CDR3 runs to 15 residues. This CDR3 is CAISLLGGRGNEQFF. CDR3 DNA sequence: TGTGCCATCAGTCTCCTAGGGGGCAGGGGCAATGAGCAGTTCTTC.

The CDR3 DNA follows: TGTGCCAGCAGCCCCCGCCCTCGGGAAGGCTACACCTTC. Translated: CASSPRPREGYTF. J is TRBJ1-2 and V is TRBV9; D call uncertain. Germline V gives CDR1 SGDLS, CDR2 YYNGEE. This CDR3 contains 13 residues. V lost 4 bases and J 8 bases, leaving 15 bases between the germline ends.

V usage is TRBV27 and J usage is TRBJ2-7; TRBD1 agrees at 9 bases. Germline V gene data show CDR1 as MNHEY and CDR2 as SMNVEV (reference sequence). The CDR3 has 14 residues. With 5 bases clipped from V and 4 bases from J, the junction kept 6 bases outside the gene matches. In nucleotides, the CDR3 is TGTGCCAGCAGTCGGACAGGGGTCAGATACGAGCAGTACTTC. Translation: CASSRTGVRYEQYF.

This chain links TRBV7-9 with TRBJ2-3; TRBD2 aligns across 16 bases. With 3 bases clipped from V and 4 bases from J, the junction kept 10 bases outside the gene matches. Germline CDR1 and CDR2: SEHNR and FQNEAQ (reference sequence). The CDR3 spans 19 residues. The CDR3 bases are TGTGCCAGCAGCTTCTACCCGGGACTAGCGGGGGGGATGGCAGATACGCAGTATTTT. Amino acid sequence: CASSFYPGLAGGMADTQYF.

The rearrangement joins TRBV19 to TRBJ1-1; D remains ambiguous. Germline V CDR1 and CDR2: LNHDA, SQIVND (reference sequence). This CDR3 has 14 residues. V lost 4 bases and J lost 1, with 10 bases in between. CDR3 sequence reads: CASSTARGNTEAFF. CDR3 DNA sequence: TGTGCCAGTAGTACCGCGAGAGGGAACACTGAAGCTTTCTTT.